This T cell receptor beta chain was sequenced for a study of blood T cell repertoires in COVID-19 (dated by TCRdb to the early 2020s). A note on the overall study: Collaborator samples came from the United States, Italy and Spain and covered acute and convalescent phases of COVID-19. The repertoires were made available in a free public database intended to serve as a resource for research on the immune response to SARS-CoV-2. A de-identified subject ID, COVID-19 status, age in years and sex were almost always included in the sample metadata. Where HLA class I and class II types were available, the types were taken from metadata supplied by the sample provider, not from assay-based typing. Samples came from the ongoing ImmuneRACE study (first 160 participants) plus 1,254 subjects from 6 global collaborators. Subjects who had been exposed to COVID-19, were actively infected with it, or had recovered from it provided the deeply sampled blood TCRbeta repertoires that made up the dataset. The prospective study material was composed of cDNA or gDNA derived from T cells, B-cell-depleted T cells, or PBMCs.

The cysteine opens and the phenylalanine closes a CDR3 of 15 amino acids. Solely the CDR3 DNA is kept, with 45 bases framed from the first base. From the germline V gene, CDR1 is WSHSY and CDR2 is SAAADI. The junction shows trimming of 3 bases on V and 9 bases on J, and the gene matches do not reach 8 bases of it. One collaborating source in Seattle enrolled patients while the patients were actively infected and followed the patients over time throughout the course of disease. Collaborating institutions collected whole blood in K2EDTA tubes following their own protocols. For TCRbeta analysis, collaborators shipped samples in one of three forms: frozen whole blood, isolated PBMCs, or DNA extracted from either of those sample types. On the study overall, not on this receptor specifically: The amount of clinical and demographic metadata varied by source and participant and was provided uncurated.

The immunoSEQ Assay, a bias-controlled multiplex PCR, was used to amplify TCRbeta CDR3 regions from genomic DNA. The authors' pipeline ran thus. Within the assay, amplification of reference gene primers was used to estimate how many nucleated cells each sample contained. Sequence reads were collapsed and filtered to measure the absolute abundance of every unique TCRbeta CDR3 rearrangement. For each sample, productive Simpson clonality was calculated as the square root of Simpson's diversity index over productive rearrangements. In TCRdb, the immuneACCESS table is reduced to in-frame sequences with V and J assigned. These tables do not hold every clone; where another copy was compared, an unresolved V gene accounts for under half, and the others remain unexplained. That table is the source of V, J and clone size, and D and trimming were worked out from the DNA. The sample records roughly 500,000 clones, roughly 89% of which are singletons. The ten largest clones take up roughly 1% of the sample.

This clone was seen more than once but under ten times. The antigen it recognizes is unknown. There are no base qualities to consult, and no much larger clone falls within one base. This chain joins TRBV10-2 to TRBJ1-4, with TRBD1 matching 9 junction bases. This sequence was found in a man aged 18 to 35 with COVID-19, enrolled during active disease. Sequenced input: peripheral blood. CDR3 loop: CASSEPGQGSQKLFF. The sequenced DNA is TGCGCCAGCAGTGAACCGGGACAGGGAAGCCAAAAACTGTTTTTT.